A single TCR beta chain is shown here with its context. Its antigen is not known. The data were taken from a study of graft-versus-host responses after intestinal transplantation. Study-wide results and caveats: Recipient marrow showed GvH clones, some seen first in ileum or blood.

The data were produced by immunoSEQ multiplex PCR, yet TCRdb's version contains in-frame clones alone and is incomplete. The top ten hold 0.23% of the sample, which has about 120,000 clones, around nine tenths seen once. Trimming took 10 bases from V and 2 from J, leaving 15 bases between them. The CDR3 is 13 amino acids. Per germline, CDR1 MNHEY and CDR2 SVGAGI. The clonotype was recovered from a human donor who was the organ donor for an intestinal transplant. This sequence joins TRBV6-5 and TRBJ2-7, with a tentative D call TRBD1 (6 bases). The sequencing used unstimulated CD4+ T cells sorted from spleen or lymph node cells, collected before transplant. For the CDR3, the DNA is TGTGCCACCGGAAAGGACAGTACCTACGAGCAGTACTTC. This encodes CATGKDSTYEQYF.